Shown below are 30 T cell receptor beta chains from a single sample sequenced in a study of T cell repertoires in cytomegalovirus infection. Via MiXCR, TCRdb re-called the reads, giving one row per CDR3 protein. The sample consists of about 400,000 distinct CDR3 sequences, 15% to 20% of them appearing once. The sample consisted of PBMCs. The receptors derive from a human donor in good health (CMV status not recorded). Some clones in this sample may be carry-over from other donors' samples.

The genes are TRBV28 and TRBJ1-1; no definite D call. The CDR3 is 13 amino acids. Trimming stripped 1 base from V and 8 bases from J, with 11 bases between. Germline V gene lookup returns CDR1 MDHEN and CDR2 SYDVKM. The CDR3 nucleotides read TGTGCCAGCAGTTTATACGGTCGGCCCGAAGCTTTCTTT. Translation gives CASSLYGRPEAFF.

A few counts support this clonotype. The chain recombines TRBV19 with TRBJ2-5; weak D call: TRBD2 (6 bases). Germline V gene sequence: CDR1 LNHDA, CDR2 SQIVND (reference sequence). The CDR3 extends over 16 amino acids. The V and J ends lost 5 bases and 5 bases respectively, with 21 bases between them. The CDR3: CASSRSSGDLGETQYF. For the CDR3, the DNA is TGTGCCAGTAGTCGCTCCTCGGGGGACCTGGGGGAGACCCAGTACTTC.

The rearrangement uses TRBV19 and TRBJ1-4; perhaps TRBD1 as D (6 bases). Germline lookup yields CDR1 LNHDA and CDR2 SQIVND (reference sequence). The CDR3 covers 13 residues. V was shortened by 10 bases and J by 4 bases, with 13 bases between the two germline ends. In nucleotides, the CDR3 is TGTGCCACCGCGACAGGTGGTAATGAAAAACTGTTTTTT. Residues: CATATGGNEKLFF.

This clonotype was found a few times. The genes are TRBV6-2 or TRBV6-3 and TRBJ2-5; 8 positions match TRBD2. CDR1 and CDR2 from the germline V gene are MNHEY and SVGEGT. This CDR3 has 13 amino acids. V was pared by 8 bases and J by 5 bases, with 7 bases of the junction left unmatched. The CDR3 DNA reads as TGTGCCAGCGTTAGGACTAGCTACGAGACCCAGTACTTC. Amino acid sequence: CASVRTSYETQYF.

This clonotype has at least ten counts. The V and J genes are TRBV7-2 and TRBJ1-1; D is ambiguous. Germline V gives CDR1 SGHTA, CDR2 FQGNSA. This CDR3 has 14 residues. V was clipped by 1 base and J by 4 bases, with 10 bases between them. The CDR3 loop reads CASSLGWVGTEAFF. CDR3 nucleotides: TGTGCCAGCAGCTTAGGTTGGGTAGGCACTGAAGCTTTCTTT.

About this clonotype: A clone one base away is much larger, so this may be a read error. The chain joins TRBV7-2 to TRBJ2-1, with a possible D match to TRBD1 (5 bases). Trimming cost V 8 bases and J 6 bases, with 8 bases left between them. CDR3 length: 11 residues. Germline lookup yields CDR1 SGHTA and CDR2 FQGNSA. The CDR3 DNA follows: TGTGCCAGCGGGGCTCTCAATGAGCAGTTCTTC. Translating gives CASGALNEQFF. Full variable domain (missing parts from reference TRBV7-2 and TRBJ2-1): GAGVSQSPSNKVTEKGKDVELRCDPISGHTALYWYRQSLGQGLEFLIYFQGNSAPDKSGLPSDRFSAERTGGSVSTLTIQRTQQEDSAVYLCASGALNEQFFGPGTRLTVL.

This rearrangement joins TRBV10-3 to TRBJ2-7; 7 bases align to TRBD1. With V trimmed by 1 base and J by 4 bases, 13 bases remained unmatched. CDR3 length equals 17 residues. The germline CDR1 and CDR2 sequences are ENHRY and SYGVKD. The CDR3 DNA reads TGTGCCATCAGTGAGTTTTACGACAGGGTCAAAGGTTACGAGCAGTACTTC. Its translation is CAISEFYDRVKGYEQYF.

V and J are TRBV20-1 and TRBJ2-7, with a weak D call TRBD2 (5 bases). The CDR3 extends over 12 amino acids. Germline CDR1 and CDR2: DFQATT and SNEGSKA (reference sequence). The germline V and J ends were trimmed by 5 bases and 4 bases, with 12 bases remaining between them. The CDR3 sequence is CSAPRRGYEQYF. The CDR3 DNA follows: TGCAGTGCTCCCCGCCGGGGTTACGAGCAGTACTTC.

The chain couples TRBV2 to TRBJ2-5; no reliable D call. The germline CDR1 and CDR2 sequences are SNHLY and FYNNEI. V lost 4 bases to trimming and J lost 5 bases, with 8 bases between them. The CDR3 totals 12 residues. The CDR3 is CASSASFETQYF. The CDR3 bases are TGTGCCAGCAGTGCAAGTTTCGAGACCCAGTACTTC.

This sequence joins TRBV7-9 and TRBJ2-1, with unresolved D. The CDR3 consists of 12 residues. In germline, CDR1 is SEHNR, CDR2 FQNEAQ (reference sequence). V lost 2 bases and J lost 9, with 8 bases in between. The CDR3 DNA reads TGTGCCAGCAGCTTATCGGGTGGTGAGCAGTTCTTC. Translation gives CASSLSGGEQFF.

V gene TRBV7-9 combines with J gene TRBJ1-1; 9 nucleotides align to TRBD1. The germline V gene encodes CDR1 SEHNR and CDR2 FQNEAQ (reference sequence). Germline trimming cut 1 base from V and 7 bases from J; bases unmatched to any gene: 4. The CDR3 covers 14 residues. The CDR3 DNA follows: TGTGCCAGCAGCTTAGTGGGACAGGGTAGTGAAGCTTTCTTT. It encodes CASSLVGQGSEAFF.

This clonotype was recorded a few times. The chain is built from TRBV20-1 and TRBJ2-3; 14 nucleotides line up with TRBD2. Germline V lookup: CDR1 DFQATT, CDR2 SNEGSKA (reference sequence). This CDR3 is 20 amino acids long. Trimming took 2 bases from V and 5 from J; bases not matched to a gene: 18. The CDR3 bases are TGCAGTGCTAGATTAGTTTTCGGGACTAGCGGGGGCGCCGGAAGAGATACGCAGTATTTT. It encodes CSARLVFGTSGGAGRDTQYF.

This clonotype was observed a handful of times. The rearrangement links TRBV27 to TRBJ2-3; D gene unclear. V lost 0 bases, J lost 2 bases, and 9 bases lay in between. CDR3 length equals 15 residues. Looked up from germline, CDR1 is MNHEY and CDR2 is SMNVEV (reference sequence). CDR3 in amino acids: CASSLSLSATDTQYF. CDR3 nucleotides: TGTGCCAGCAGTTTATCCCTCAGTGCCACAGATACGCAGTATTTT.

V is TRBV19 and J is TRBJ1-1, with 7 positions matching TRBD1. The V and J ends lost 10 bases and 2 bases, in that order; junction bases with no gene match: 10. Per germline, CDR1 LNHDA and CDR2 SQIVND (reference sequence). The CDR3 contains 14 residues. CDR3 nucleotide sequence: TGTGCCACCGCGCTTGGGACAGCCAACACTGAAGCTTTCTTT. It yields the protein CATALGTANTEAFF.

The CDR3 DNA reads as TGTGCCAGCAGTTTTTCAGGGAGGGGTGAGCAGTTCTTC. Protein sequence: CASSFSGRGEQFF. The chain has TRBV12-3 or TRBV12-4 and TRBJ2-1; 7 bases agree with TRBD2. The J segment lost 9 bases and the V segment lost 3 bases, leaving 5 bases of the junction unmatched. The CDR3 runs to 13 residues.

A few counts support this clonotype. The chain employs TRBV4-1 and TRBJ2-1; TRBD1 might be the D (5 bases). V lost 2 bases, J lost 4 bases, and 9 bases lay in between. This CDR3 is 14 amino acids long. Germline assignment: CDR1 MGHRA and CDR2 YSYEKL. The CDR3 region is CASSQWQGYNEQFF. CDR3 nucleotides: TGCGCCAGCAGCCAATGGCAGGGATACAATGAGCAGTTCTTC.

This clonotype was detected only a few times. V is TRBV11-2 and J is TRBJ1-6; 7 bases are shared with TRBD1. CDR1 and CDR2 from the germline V gene are SGHAT and FQNNGV. J was trimmed by 2 bases and V by 2 bases; bases with no gene match: 0. The length of the CDR3 is 15 residues. This chain's CDR3 is CASSLQGAYNSPLHF. The CDR3 region has the DNA TGTGCCAGCAGCTTACAGGGGGCCTATAATTCACCCCTCCACTTT.

CDR3 residues: CASSVSGSSLVHEQFF. The CDR3 DNA reads TGTGCCAGCAGCGTAAGTGGGTCATCCTTGGTCCATGAGCAGTTCTTC. The chain employs TRBV9 and TRBJ2-1; no definite D call. CDR1 is SGDLS, CDR2 YYNGEE, per germline. Deletions cut 1 base from V and 8 bases from J, with 19 bases between. CDR3 length equals 16 residues.

This clonotype has more than one count but fewer than ten. This chain links TRBV7-7 with TRBJ2-2, with TRBD1 as a possible D gene (5 bases). This CDR3 spans 13 amino acids. Between the trimmed V and J ends, which lost 5 bases and 5 bases, there was a span of 9 bases. Germline V lookup: CDR1 SSHAT, CDR2 FNYEAQ (reference sequence). The CDR3 reads CASSPRQTGELFF. The DNA of the CDR3 is TGTGCCAGCAGCCCCCGACAGACCGGGGAGCTGTTTTTT.

This clonotype appeared a few times. The chain employs TRBV29-1 and TRBJ1-1; 7 nucleotides match TRBD1. CDR3 length equals 13 residues. Germline CDR1 reads SQVTM; CDR2 reads ANQGSEA. The V gene end was trimmed by 5 bases and the J gene end by 0 bases; junction bases not matched to a gene: 3. CDR3 bases: TGCAGCGTTAAAGGACAGGTGAACACTGAAGCTTTCTTT. Its translation: CSVKGQVNTEAFF. Combining the CDR3 with reference TRBV29-1 and TRBJ1-1 gives the whole variable domain SAVISQKPSRDICQRGTSLTIQCQVDSQVTMMFWYRQQPGQSLTLIATANQGSEATYESGFVIDKFPISRPNLTFSTLTVSNMSPEDSSIYLCSVKGQVNTEAFFGQGTRLTVV.

This chain joins TRBV7-6 and TRBJ1-1; 10 bases match TRBD1. V gave up 5 bases and J gave up 9 bases; unmatched junction bases: 6. CDR3 length: 13 residues. Germline V gene lookup returns CDR1 SGHVS and CDR2 FNYEAQ. The DNA for the CDR3 is TGTGCCAGCAGCCCTGGACAGGGGGGAAAAGCTTTCTTT. Amino acid sequence: CASSPGQGGKAFF.

This clonotype was counted a few times. The rearrangement joins TRBV14 to TRBJ2-1; tentatively, D is TRBD1 or TRBD2 (5 bases each). V gave up 0 bases and J gave up 5 bases, with 14 bases separating them. The germline V gene has CDR1 SGHDN and CDR2 FVKESK. The CDR3 contains 16 residues. The DNA of the CDR3 is TGTGCCAGCAGCCAAGATTCCGGGTGGGGGAACAATGAGCAGTTCTTC. Encoded protein: CASSQDSGWGNNEQFF.

Ten or more counts support this clonotype. The chain carries TRBV11-3 and TRBJ2-5; a weak D match, TRBD1 (6 bases). The V gene lost 5 bases and the J gene lost 3 bases, with 10 bases spanning the gap. The length of the CDR3 is 13 residues. Per germline, CDR1 SGHNT and CDR2 YENEEA. The CDR3 region has the DNA TGTGCCAGCAGCACCCGGACAGAAGAGACCCAGTACTTC. Translation gives CASSTRTEETQYF.

This clonotype was observed many times. The chain couples TRBV5-4 to TRBJ1-3; D not resolved. Per the germline V gene, CDR1 is SGHNT and CDR2 is YYREEE (reference sequence). V was pared by 5 bases and J by 3 bases, with 15 bases between. The CDR3 contains 15 residues. The CDR3: CASSAGSNGGNTIYF. Written as DNA, the CDR3 is TGTGCCAGCAGTGCTGGAAGTAATGGTGGAAACACCATATATTTT.

This clonotype has just a few counts. The V call is TRBV19, the J call TRBJ2-1, with 7 positions matching TRBD2. The CDR3 spans 16 residues. Looked up from germline, CDR1 is LNHDA and CDR2 is SQIVND (reference sequence). J was trimmed by 4 bases and V by 3 bases; bases with no gene match: 9. The CDR3 is CASSIGDGRPYNEQFF. CDR3 bases: TGTGCCAGTAGTATCGGGGACGGGAGGCCGTACAATGAGCAGTTCTTC.

This clonotype was detected only a few times. The J gene is TRBJ2-3, the V gene TRBV18, with D unresolved. CDR3 length equals 15 residues. Germline V CDR1 and CDR2: KGHSH, LQKENI. The ends were cut back, 3 bases at V and 2 bases at J, with 12 bases in the middle. The CDR3 protein is CASSPSRTDTDTQYF. CDR3 nucleotides: TGTGCCAGCTCACCGTCGAGAACCGACACAGATACGCAGTATTTT.

This clonotype was observed many times. The CDR3 coding sequence is TGCAGTGCTAGAGGGGTAGGGGGGAGCAATCAGCCCCAGCATTTT. Protein: CSARGVGGSNQPQHF. The chain carries TRBV20-1 and TRBJ1-5, with D possibly matching TRBD1 (6 bases). CDR1 is DFQATT and CDR2 is SNEGSKA in the germline V gene (reference sequence). Trimming shortened V by 1 base and J by 1 base, and 11 bases separated the two germline ends. The CDR3 has 15 residues.

This clonotype was recorded many times. This chain uses TRBV6-2 or TRBV6-3 with TRBJ1-1, with D perhaps TRBD1 (5 bases). The V gene lost 2 bases and the J gene lost 0 bases, with 16 bases spanning the gap. Germline V gene lookup returns CDR1 MNHEY and CDR2 SVGEGT. The CDR3 is 17 amino acids. The CDR3 loop is CASSYTTSADMNTEAFF. In DNA form, the CDR3 reads TGTGCCAGCAGTTACACCACATCAGCGGACATGAACACTGAAGCTTTCTTT.

The V call is TRBV7-8, the J call TRBJ1-1, with TRBD1 matching over 8 bases. Germline V CDR1 and CDR2: SGHVS, FQNEAQ. The CDR3 sequence is 20 residues long. The trim removed 3 bases at V and 0 bases at J, leaving 18 bases unmatched. CDR3 in DNA: TGTGCCAGCAGCTTTCCAAGCCACCTACAGGGGGAAGGTTTGAACACTGAAGCTTTCTTT. This codes for CASSFPSHLQGEGLNTEAFF.

This clonotype was seen a few times. Written as DNA, the CDR3 is TGCGCCAGCAGCCCCGGGACTAGCGGGGGATATGAGCAGTTCTTC. Protein: CASSPGTSGGYEQFF. The V call is TRBV4-1, the J call TRBJ2-1; 14 nucleotides agree with TRBD2. Germline lookup yields CDR1 MGHRA and CDR2 YSYEKL. The V and J ends lost 4 bases and 8 bases, in that order; junction bases with no gene match: 4. The CDR3 is made up of 15 amino acids.